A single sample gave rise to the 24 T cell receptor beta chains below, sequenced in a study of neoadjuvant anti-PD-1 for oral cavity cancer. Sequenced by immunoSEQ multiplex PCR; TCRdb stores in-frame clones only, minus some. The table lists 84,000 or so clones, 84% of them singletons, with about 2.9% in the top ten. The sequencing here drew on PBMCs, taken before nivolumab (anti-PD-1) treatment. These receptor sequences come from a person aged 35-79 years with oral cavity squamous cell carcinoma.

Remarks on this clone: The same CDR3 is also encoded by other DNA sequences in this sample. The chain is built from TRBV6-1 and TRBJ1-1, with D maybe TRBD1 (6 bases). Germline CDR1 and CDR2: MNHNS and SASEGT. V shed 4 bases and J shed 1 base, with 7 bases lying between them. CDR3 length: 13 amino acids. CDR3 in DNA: TGTGCCAGCAGTGGGACAGAGAACACTGAAGCTTTCTTT. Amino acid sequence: CASSGTENTEAFF.

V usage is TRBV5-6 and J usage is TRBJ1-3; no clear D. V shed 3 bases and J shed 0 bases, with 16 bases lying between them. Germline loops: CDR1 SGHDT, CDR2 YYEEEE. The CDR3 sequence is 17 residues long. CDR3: CASSSAGNAFSGNTIYF. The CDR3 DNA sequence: TGTGCCAGCAGCTCCGCCGGGAATGCTTTCTCTGGAAACACCATATATTTT.

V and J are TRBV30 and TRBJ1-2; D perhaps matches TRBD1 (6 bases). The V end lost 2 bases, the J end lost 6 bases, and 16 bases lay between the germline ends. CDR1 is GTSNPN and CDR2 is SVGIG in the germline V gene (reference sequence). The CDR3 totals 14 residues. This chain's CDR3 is CAWSIQRGGNGYTF. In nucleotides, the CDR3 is TGTGCCTGGAGTATCCAGAGGGGGGGGAATGGCTACACCTTC. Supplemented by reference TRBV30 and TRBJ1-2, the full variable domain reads SQTIHQWPATLVQPVGSPLSLECTVEGTSNPNLYWYRQAAGRGLQLLFYSVGIGQISSEVPQNLSASRPQDRQFILSSKKLLLSDSGFYLCAWSIQRGGNGYTFGSGTRLTVV.

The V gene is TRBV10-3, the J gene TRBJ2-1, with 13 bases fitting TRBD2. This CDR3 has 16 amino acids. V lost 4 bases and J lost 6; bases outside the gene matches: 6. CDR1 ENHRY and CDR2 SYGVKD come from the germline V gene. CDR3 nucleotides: TGTGCCATCAGTGTTGGACTAGCGGGAGATCCCAATGAGCAGTTCTTC. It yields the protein CAISVGLAGDPNEQFF.

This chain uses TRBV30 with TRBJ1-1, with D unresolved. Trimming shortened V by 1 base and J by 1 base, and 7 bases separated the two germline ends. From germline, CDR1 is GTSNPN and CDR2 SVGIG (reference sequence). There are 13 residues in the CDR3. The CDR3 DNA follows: TGTGCCTGGAGTGGACAATCGAACACTGAAGCTTTCTTT. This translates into CAWSGQSNTEAFF.

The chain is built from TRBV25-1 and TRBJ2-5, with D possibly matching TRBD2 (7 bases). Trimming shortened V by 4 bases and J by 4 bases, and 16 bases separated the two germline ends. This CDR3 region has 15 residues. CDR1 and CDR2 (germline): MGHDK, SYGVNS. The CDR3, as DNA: TGTGCCAGCAGTGGCGAGGGGGAGGGCCGAGAGACCCAGTACTTC. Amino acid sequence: CASSGEGEGRETQYF.

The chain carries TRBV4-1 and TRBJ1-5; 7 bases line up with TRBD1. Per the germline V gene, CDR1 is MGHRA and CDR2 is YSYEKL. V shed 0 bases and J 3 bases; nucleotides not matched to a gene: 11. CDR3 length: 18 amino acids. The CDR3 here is CASSQDGPTGVSNQPQHF. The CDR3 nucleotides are TGCGCCAGCAGCCAAGATGGTCCTACAGGGGTCTCCAATCAGCCCCAGCATTTT.

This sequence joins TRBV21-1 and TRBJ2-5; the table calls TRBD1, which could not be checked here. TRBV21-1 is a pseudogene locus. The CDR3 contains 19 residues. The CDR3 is CASSKIPILGTGEKETQYF. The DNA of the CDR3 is TGTGCCAGCAGCAAAATTCCGATCCTGGGGACAGGGGAGAAAGAGACCCAGTACTTC.

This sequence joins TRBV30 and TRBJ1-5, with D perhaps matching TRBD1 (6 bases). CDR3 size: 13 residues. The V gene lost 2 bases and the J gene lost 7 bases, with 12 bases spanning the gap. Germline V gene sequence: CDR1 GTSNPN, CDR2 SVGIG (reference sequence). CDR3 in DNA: TGTGCCTGGAGTCCCTCCGGGGGCCAGCCCCAGCATTTT. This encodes CAWSPSGGQPQHF.

CDR3 region: CAISESRDSKSPYEQYF. CDR3 nucleotides: TGTGCCATCAGTGAGTCGAGGGACAGCAAGTCTCCCTACGAGCAGTACTTC. The rearrangement joins TRBV10-3 to TRBJ2-7; 7 bases align to TRBD1. Trimming at V came to 0 bases and at J to 2 bases, leaving 10 bases not matched to a gene. This CDR3 region has 17 residues. Germline-derived CDR1 and CDR2 are ENHRY and SYGVKD.

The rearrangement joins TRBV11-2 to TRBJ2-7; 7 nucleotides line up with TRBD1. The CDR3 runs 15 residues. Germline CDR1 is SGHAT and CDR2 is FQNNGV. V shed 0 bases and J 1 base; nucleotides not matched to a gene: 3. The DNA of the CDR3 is TGTGCCAGCAGCTTAGACGGGACAGTTTCCTACGAGCAGTACTTC. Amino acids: CASSLDGTVSYEQYF.

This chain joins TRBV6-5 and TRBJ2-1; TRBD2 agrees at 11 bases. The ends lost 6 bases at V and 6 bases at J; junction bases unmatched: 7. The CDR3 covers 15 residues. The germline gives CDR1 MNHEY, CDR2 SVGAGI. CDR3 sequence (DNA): TGTGCCAGCAGGAGCCTAGCGGGAGGTTTCAATGAGCAGTTCTTC. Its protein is CASRSLAGGFNEQFF.

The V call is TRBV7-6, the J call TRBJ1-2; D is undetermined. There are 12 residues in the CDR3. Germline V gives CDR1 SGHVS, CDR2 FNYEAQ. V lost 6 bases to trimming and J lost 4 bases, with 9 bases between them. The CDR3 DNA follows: TGTGCCAGCAGTGGCGGGAGCTATGGCTACACCTTC. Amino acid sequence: CASSGGSYGYTF.

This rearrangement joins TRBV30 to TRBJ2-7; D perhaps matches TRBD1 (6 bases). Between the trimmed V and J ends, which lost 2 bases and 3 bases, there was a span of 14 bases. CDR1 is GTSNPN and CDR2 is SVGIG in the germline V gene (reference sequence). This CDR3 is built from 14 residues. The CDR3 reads CAWSLSTGYYEQYF. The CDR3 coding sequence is TGTGCCTGGAGTCTTTCCACAGGGTACTACGAGCAGTACTTC.

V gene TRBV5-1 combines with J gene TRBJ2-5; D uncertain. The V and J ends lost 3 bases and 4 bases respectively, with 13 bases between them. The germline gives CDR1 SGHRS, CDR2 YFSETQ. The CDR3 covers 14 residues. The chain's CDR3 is CASSYFESRETQYF. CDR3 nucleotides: TGCGCCAGCAGCTACTTTGAGTCCCGAGAGACCCAGTACTTC. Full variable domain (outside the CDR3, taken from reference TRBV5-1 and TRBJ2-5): KAGVTQTPRYLIKTRGQQVTLSCSPISGHRSVSWYQQTPGQGLQFLFEYFSETQRNKGNFPGRFSGRQFSNSRSEMNVSTLELGDSALYLCASSYFESRETQYFGPGTRLLVL.

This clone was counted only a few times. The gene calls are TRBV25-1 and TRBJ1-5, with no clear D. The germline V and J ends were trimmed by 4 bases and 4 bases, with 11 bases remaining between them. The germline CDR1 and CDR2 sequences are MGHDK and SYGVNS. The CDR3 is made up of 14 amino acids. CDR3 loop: CASSVQEVNQPQHF. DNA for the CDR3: TGTGCCAGCAGTGTTCAGGAGGTAAATCAGCCCCAGCATTTT.

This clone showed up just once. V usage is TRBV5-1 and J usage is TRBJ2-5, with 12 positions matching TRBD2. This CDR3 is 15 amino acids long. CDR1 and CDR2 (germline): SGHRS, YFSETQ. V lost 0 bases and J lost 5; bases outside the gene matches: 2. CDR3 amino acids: CASSLDGLAGETQYF. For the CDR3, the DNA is TGCGCCAGCAGCTTGGACGGACTAGCGGGGGAGACCCAGTACTTC.

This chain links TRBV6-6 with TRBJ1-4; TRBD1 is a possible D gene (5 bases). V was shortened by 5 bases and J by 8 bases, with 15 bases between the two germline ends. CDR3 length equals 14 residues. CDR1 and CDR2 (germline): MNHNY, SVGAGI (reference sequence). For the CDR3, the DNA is TGTGCCAGCAGTAACAGGATGGCGAACGAAAAACTGTTTTTT. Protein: CASSNRMANEKLFF.

The CDR3 sequence: CASRSGGTNTEAFF. Here the CDR3 DNA reads TGTGCCAGTAGAAGCGGGGGGACGAACACTGAAGCTTTCTTT. The chain carries TRBV19 and TRBJ1-1; possible D gene TRBD1, 5 bases. CDR3 length equals 14 residues. V lost 6 bases and J lost 1, with 12 bases in between. Germline CDR1 and CDR2: LNHDA and SQIVND (reference sequence).

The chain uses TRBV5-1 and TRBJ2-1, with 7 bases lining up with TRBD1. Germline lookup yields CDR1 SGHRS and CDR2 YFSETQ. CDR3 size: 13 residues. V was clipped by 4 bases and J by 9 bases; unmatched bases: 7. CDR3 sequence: CASSLSGQREQFF. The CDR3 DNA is TGCGCCAGCAGCCTCTCGGGACAGCGTGAGCAGTTCTTC.

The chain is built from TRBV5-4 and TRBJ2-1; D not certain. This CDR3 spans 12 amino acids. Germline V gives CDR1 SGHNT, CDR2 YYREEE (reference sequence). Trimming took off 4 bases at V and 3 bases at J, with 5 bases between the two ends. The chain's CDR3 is CASSINYNEQFF. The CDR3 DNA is TGTGCCAGCAGCATAAACTACAATGAGCAGTTCTTC.

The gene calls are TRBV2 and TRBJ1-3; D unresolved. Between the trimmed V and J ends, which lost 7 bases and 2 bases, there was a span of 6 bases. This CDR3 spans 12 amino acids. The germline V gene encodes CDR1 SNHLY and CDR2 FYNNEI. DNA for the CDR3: TGTGCCAGCACCATAACTGGAAACACCATATATTTT. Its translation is CASTITGNTIYF.

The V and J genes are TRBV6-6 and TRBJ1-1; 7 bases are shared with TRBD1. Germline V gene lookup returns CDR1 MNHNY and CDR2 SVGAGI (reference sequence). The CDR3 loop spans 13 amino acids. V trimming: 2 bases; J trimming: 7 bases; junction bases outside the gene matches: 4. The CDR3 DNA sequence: TGTGCCAGCAGTTACCCGGGACAGCTTGAAGCTTTCTTT. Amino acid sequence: CASSYPGQLEAFF.

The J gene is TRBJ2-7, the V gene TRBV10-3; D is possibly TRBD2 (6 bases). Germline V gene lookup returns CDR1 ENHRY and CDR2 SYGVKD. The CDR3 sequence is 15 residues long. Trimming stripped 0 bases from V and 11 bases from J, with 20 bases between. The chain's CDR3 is CAISESNRGLEVEYF. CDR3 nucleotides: TGTGCCATCAGTGAGTCGAACCGGGGGTTGGAGGTTGAGTACTTC.